The 4 T cell receptor beta chains given below trace back to one sample, sequenced in a study of OX40 agonist ivuxolimab in advanced cancers. Method: immunoSEQ multiplex PCR; TCRdb's copy keeps in-frame clones and lacks some. In the table there are tens of thousands of clones, roughly 85% of which are singletons. This specimen consisted of CD4+ or CD8+ T cells sorted from blood, obtained in a trial of the OX40 agonist ivuxolimab. These receptors were collected from an adult with an advanced solid tumor such as melanoma, head and neck, liver or kidney cancer.

This chain joins TRBV2 and TRBJ2-7, with a weak D call TRBD1 (6 bases). Germline loops: CDR1 SNHLY, CDR2 FYNNEI. The CDR3 sequence is 11 residues long. Trimming left V 0 bases short and J 9 bases short, with 6 bases between. The CDR3 loop reads CASSEATGQYF. In DNA form, the CDR3 reads TGTGCCAGCAGTGAAGCGACAGGGCAGTACTTC.

The rearrangement uses TRBV5-1 and TRBJ2-6; 9 nucleotides agree with TRBD1. With V trimmed by 6 bases and J by 4 bases, 2 bases remained unmatched. CDR1 SGHRS and CDR2 YFSETQ come from the germline V gene. This CDR3 contains 14 residues. CDR3 loop: CASKQGAGANVLTF. The CDR3 bases are TGCGCCAGCAAACAGGGGGCCGGGGCCAACGTCCTGACTTTC.

The CDR3 reads CASSLQGQGVDEQYF. CDR3 nucleotides: TGCGCCAGCAGCTTACAGGGACAGGGAGTCGACGAGCAGTACTTC. The V gene is TRBV5-1, the J gene TRBJ2-7, with 9 positions matching TRBD1. The CDR3 loop spans 15 amino acids. V shed 2 bases and J 5 bases; nucleotides not matched to a gene: 8. The germline V gene has CDR1 SGHRS and CDR2 YFSETQ.

In this sample, this clone turned up once. The chain employs TRBV5-4 and TRBJ2-7; 11 bases match TRBD2. The trim removed 4 bases at V and 0 bases at J, leaving 6 bases unmatched. This CDR3 spans 16 amino acids. Germline V lookup: CDR1 SGHNT, CDR2 YYREEE (reference sequence). CDR3 nucleotide sequence: TGTGCCAGCAGCACCAGGACTAGCGGGTTCTCCTACGAGCAGTACTTC. This translates into CASSTRTSGFSYEQYF.